These 21 T cell receptor beta chains were sequenced from one sample in a study of CD8 T cells in Susac syndrome. Reverse transcription of roughly 0.45 to 1 ug RNA was carried out with random hexamers. From the immunoSEQ multiplex PCR reads, TCRdb called clonotypes with MiXCR, one entry per CDR3 protein. The profile shows about 130,000 distinct CDR3 sequences, approximately 89% of them singletons. The sample was CD8+ T cells from PBMCs. Source of these receptors: a human donor with multiple sclerosis.

The V and J genes are TRBV11-2 and TRBJ2-3, with 9 bases aligning to TRBD2. The CDR3 length is 12 residues. Germline-derived CDR1 and CDR2 are SGHAT and FQNNGV. With 5 bases clipped from V and 11 bases from J, the junction kept 5 bases outside the gene matches. CDR3 in amino acids: CASSLSGSGQYF. Written as DNA, the CDR3 is TGTGCCAGCAGCCTTAGCGGGAGTGGGCAGTATTTT. The complete variable domain, with remaining parts taken from reference TRBV11-2 and TRBJ2-3, reads EAGVAQSPRYKIIEKRQSVAFWCNPISGHATLYWYQQILGQGPKLLIQFQNNGVVDDSQLPKDRFSAERLKGVDSTLKIQPAKLEDSAVYLCASSLSGSGQYFGPGTRLTVL.

With regard to this clonotype: A read error may produce the germline difference seen at one junction end. The chain joins TRBV30 to TRBJ1-1; no reliable D call. This CDR3 has 14 amino acids. Germline assignment: CDR1 GTSNPN and CDR2 SVGIG (reference sequence). CDR3 amino acids: CAWSVWGGRTEVFF. CDR3 coding DNA: TGTGCCTGGAGTGTTTGGGGTGGGAGGACTGAAGTTTTCTTT.

This clonotype is a singleton in its sample. This rearrangement joins TRBV27 to TRBJ2-1, with 10 bases fitting TRBD2. CDR1 is MNHEY, CDR2 SMNVEV, per germline (reference sequence). This CDR3 spans 18 amino acids. V gave up 0 bases and J gave up 3 bases; unmatched junction bases: 8. The CDR3 sequence is CASSLSPVLAGVYNEQFF. The DNA for the CDR3 is TGTGCCAGCAGTTTATCCCCCGTGCTAGCGGGAGTCTACAATGAGCAGTTCTTC.

This clonotype was seen a handful of times. V is TRBV10-3 and J is TRBJ2-1; D is undetermined. CDR1 is ENHRY, CDR2 SYGVKD, per germline. The V and J ends lost 4 bases and 0 bases respectively, with 7 bases between them. The CDR3 totals 14 residues. Here the CDR3 reads CAISGGLSYNEQFF. The CDR3 DNA reads as TGTGCCATCAGTGGCGGCCTCTCCTACAATGAGCAGTTCTTC.

This sequence joins TRBV7-2 and TRBJ2-6; the match to TRBD2 covers 10 bases. The CDR3 covers 18 residues. V gave up 1 base and J gave up 4 bases; unmatched junction bases: 7. The germline CDR1 and CDR2 sequences are SGHTA and FQGNSA. The CDR3 DNA follows: TGTGCCAGCAGCTTAGGTCAAGCGGGAGGGCACGGGGCCAACGTCCTGACTTTC. It yields the protein CASSLGQAGGHGANVLTF.

The V gene is TRBV6-2 or TRBV6-3, the J gene TRBJ2-1; D might be TRBD1 or TRBD2, each matching 5 bases. The germline V and J ends were trimmed by 8 bases and 7 bases, with 18 bases remaining between them. The CDR3 is 14 residues long. Germline V gene sequence: CDR1 MNHEY, CDR2 SVGEGT. The CDR3 loop is CASLTGPTGNEQFF. CDR3 nucleotide sequence: TGTGCCAGCCTTACGGGACCTACAGGAAATGAGCAGTTCTTC.

The chain recombines TRBV7-2 with TRBJ2-7; D is undetermined. Germline V gene data show CDR1 as SGHTA and CDR2 as FQGNSA. Trimming pared 2 bases from V and 6 bases from J, leaving 8 bases between. This CDR3 region has 12 residues. CDR3 amino acids: CASSLPPLEQYF. CDR3 sequence (DNA): TGTGCCAGCAGCTTACCCCCCCTCGAGCAGTACTTC.

The gene calls are TRBV11-2 and TRBJ2-7; the D gene is possibly TRBD1 (6 bases). Trimming pared 3 bases from V and 4 bases from J, leaving 16 bases between. This CDR3 region has 15 residues. Germline CDR1 is SGHAT and CDR2 is FQNNGV. CDR3 in DNA: TGTGCCAGCAGCTTTAGGACAGAGCAATGGTACGAGCAGTACTTC. This sequence encodes CASSFRTEQWYEQYF.

V gene TRBV30 combines with J gene TRBJ1-2, with TRBD1 matching 9 bases. The J segment lost 3 bases and the V segment lost 6 bases, leaving 8 bases of the junction unmatched. CDR1 and CDR2 (germline): GTSNPN, SVGIG (reference sequence). This CDR3 comprises 14 residues. The chain's CDR3 is CACPEGQGDYGYTF. The CDR3 DNA reads TGTGCCTGTCCCGAGGGACAGGGAGACTATGGCTACACCTTC.

This chain links TRBV4-1 with TRBJ2-4, with unresolved D. The CDR3 has 14 amino acids. Between the trimmed V and J ends, which lost 0 bases and 9 bases, there was a span of 12 bases. Germline V CDR1 and CDR2: MGHRA, YSYEKL. CDR3 in amino acids: CASSQEPGGGIQYF. Here the CDR3 DNA reads TGCGCCAGCAGCCAAGAGCCGGGTGGTGGCATTCAGTACTTC.

V is TRBV6-2 or TRBV6-3 and J is TRBJ1-2; D unclear. The CDR3 has 13 residues. The germline V gene encodes CDR1 MNHEY and CDR2 SVGEGT. Trimming shortened V by 7 bases and J by 4 bases, and 13 bases separated the two germline ends. The DNA for the CDR3 is TGTGCCAGCACTCCACTCATGGGCTATGGCTACACCTTC. Residues: CASTPLMGYGYTF.

V is TRBV13 and J is TRBJ2-7; D uncertain. Trimming left V 1 base short and J 2 bases short, with 9 bases between. In germline, CDR1 is PRHDT, CDR2 FYEKMQ (reference sequence). This CDR3 comprises 14 residues. The DNA of the CDR3 is TGTGCCAGCAGCTTAGAGAACACCCCCTACGAGCAGTACTTC. Its translation is CASSLENTPYEQYF.

This sequence joins TRBV18 and TRBJ2-2; 13 bases are shared with TRBD2. Looked up from germline, CDR1 is KGHSH and CDR2 is LQKENI. The CDR3 length is 17 residues. The V segment lost 2 bases and the J segment 3 bases; nucleotides outside the gene matches: 3. CDR3 in amino acids: CASSPAGLAGYTGELFF. The CDR3 DNA is TGTGCCAGCTCACCAGCGGGACTAGCGGGGTACACCGGGGAGCTGTTTTTT.

The rearrangement joins TRBV5-1 to TRBJ2-2; D might be TRBD1 (5 bases). V was clipped by 0 bases and J by 5 bases, with 11 bases between them. Germline lookup yields CDR1 SGHRS and CDR2 YFSETQ. CDR3 size: 15 residues. In nucleotides, the CDR3 is TGCGCCAGCAGCTTGGGCAGGACAAAGACCGGGGAGCTGTTTTTT. It encodes CASSLGRTKTGELFF. Based on the CDR3 plus reference TRBV5-1 and TRBJ2-2, the full variable domain is KAGVTQTPRYLIKTRGQQVTLSCSPISGHRSVSWYQQTPGQGLQFLFEYFSETQRNKGNFPGRFSGRQFSNSRSEMNVSTLELGDSALYLCASSLGRTKTGELFFGEGSRLTVL.

J is TRBJ2-3 and V is TRBV7-9, with 8 bases lining up with TRBD1. Trimming cost V 7 bases and J 5 bases; bases outside gene matches: 14. The CDR3 contains 16 residues. Germline CDR1 and CDR2: SEHNR and FQNEAQ (reference sequence). The DNA for the CDR3 is TGTGCCAGCAACGCCGACAGGGGATTCCGGAGAGATACGCAGTATTTT. The encoded protein is CASNADRGFRRDTQYF.

The DNA for the CDR3 is TGTGCCAGCAGCCGGCGGGTCGATGAGCAGTTCTTC. It yields the protein CASSRRVDEQFF. The chain uses TRBV5-6 and TRBJ2-1; TRBD2 might be the D (5 bases). This CDR3 comprises 12 residues. From germline, CDR1 is SGHDT and CDR2 YYEEEE. The V and J ends lost 4 bases and 8 bases respectively, with 10 bases between them.

Only one count was recorded for this clonotype. J is TRBJ2-3 and V is TRBV10-3; no reliable D call. Trimming pared 2 bases from V and 3 bases from J, leaving 6 bases between. Germline V gene sequence: CDR1 ENHRY, CDR2 SYGVKD. This CDR3 has 13 amino acids. In nucleotides, the CDR3 is TGTGCCATCAGTGAGCTCGTTACAGATACGCAGTATTTT. Protein product: CAISELVTDTQYF.

This clonotype was counted between two and nine times. The V call is TRBV29-1, the J call TRBJ2-7, with TRBD2 matching 13 bases. The CDR3 length is 14 residues. Trimming at V came to 5 bases and at J to 1 base, leaving 2 bases not matched to a gene. Germline CDR1 is SQVTM and CDR2 is ANQGSEA. The CDR3 DNA is TGCAGCGTTCTGGGACTAGCGGGGTCCTACGAGCAGTACTTC. Its protein product is CSVLGLAGSYEQYF.

The chain links TRBV19 to TRBJ1-5, with a weak D call TRBD1 (6 bases). CDR3 size: 13 residues. V lost 3 bases and J 7 bases, leaving 10 bases between the germline ends. Germline CDR1 and CDR2: LNHDA and SQIVND (reference sequence). The chain's CDR3 is CASSIGGAQPQHF. The CDR3 DNA sequence: TGTGCCAGTAGTATCGGGGGGGCCCAGCCCCAGCATTTT. Complete variable domain (other parts from reference TRBV19 and TRBJ1-5): DGGITQSPKYLFRKEGQNVTLSCEQNLNHDAMYWYRQDPGQGLRLIYYSQIVNDFQKGDIAEGYSVSREKKESFPLTVTSAQKNPTAFYLCASSIGGAQPQHFGDGTRLSIL.

This rearrangement joins TRBV29-1 to TRBJ1-2; perhaps TRBD1 as D (5 bases). Per germline, CDR1 SQVTM and CDR2 ANQGSEA. V was clipped by 4 bases and J by 3 bases, with 6 bases between them. This CDR3 region has 11 residues. CDR3 coding DNA: TGCAGCGTTGGAGGGGACTATGGCTACACCTTC. As protein: CSVGGDYGYTF.

This chain uses TRBV30 with TRBJ2-2; TRBD1 aligns across 7 bases. The trim removed 6 bases at V and 2 bases at J, leaving 9 bases unmatched. Looked up from germline, CDR1 is GTSNPN and CDR2 is SVGIG (reference sequence). This CDR3 comprises 15 residues. As DNA, the CDR3 is TGTGCCTGTGGACAGGCGCGCGTTAACACCGGGGAGCTGTTTTTT. Amino acids: CACGQARVNTGELFF. Combining the CDR3 with reference TRBV30 and TRBJ2-2 gives the whole variable domain SQTIHQWPATLVQPVGSPLSLECTVEGTSNPNLYWYRQAAGRGLQLLFYSVGIGQISSEVPQNLSASRPQDRQFILSSKKLLLSDSGFYLCACGQARVNTGELFFGEGSRLTVL.